Each of the 21 T cell receptor beta chains below was sequenced from the same sample in a study of blood T cells in healthy people across ages. Primed by a sample-barcoded 5' primer and a J-beta primer mix, a second PCR proceeded for about 7 to 11 cycles. TCRdb processed the 5' RACE reads anew with MiXCR; each CDR3 protein has one entry. The sample shows under 2 million distinct CDR3 sequences, about 31% of them seen only once. Sequenced input: blood. The receptor set was obtained from a woman aged 25 to 39 in good health.

This chain uses TRBV21-1 with TRBJ2-3; the tabulated D call, TRBD1, remains unverified against the DNA. TRBV21-1 is a listed pseudogene. This CDR3 spans 17 amino acids. CDR3 sequence: CASRPEEDSYAADTQYF. The CDR3 bases are TGTGCCAGCAGACCAGAAGAGGACAGCTATGCGGCAGATACGCAGTATTTT.

V is TRBV6-6 and J is TRBJ1-1, with D possibly matching TRBD1 (5 bases). Germline V gene lookup returns CDR1 MNHNY and CDR2 SVGAGI (reference sequence). There are 13 residues in the CDR3. Between the trimmed V and J ends, which lost 7 bases and 4 bases, there was a span of 13 bases. CDR3 loop: CASMPGGFTEAFF. The CDR3 DNA reads TGTGCCAGCATGCCCGGGGGGTTCACTGAAGCTTTCTTT.

This sequence joins TRBV12-3 or TRBV12-4 and TRBJ2-3, with a tentative D call TRBD2 (5 bases). V was trimmed by 5 bases and J by 5 bases, leaving 8 bases between them. CDR3 size: 12 residues. CDR3 protein: CASSGRVDTQYF. The CDR3 DNA follows: TGTGCCAGCAGTGGGAGAGTAGATACGCAGTATTTT.

This clonotype appeared a few times. CDR3 in DNA: TGCAGCGTTGGCCCGACTAGCGGGAGAGGTGATGAGCAGTTCTTC. Translating it yields CSVGPTSGRGDEQFF. The J gene is TRBJ2-1, the V gene TRBV29-1, with TRBD2 matching 12 bases. J lost 8 bases, V lost 4 bases, and 9 bases had no gene match. This CDR3 region has 15 residues. CDR1 and CDR2 (germline): SQVTM, ANQGSEA.

This clonotype has a count of ten or more. CDR3 bases: TGTGCCAGCAGCGTCACTAGCGGGAGCACAGATACGCAGTATTTT. This translates into CASSVTSGSTDTQYF. The J gene is TRBJ2-3, the V gene TRBV7-9, with 9 nucleotides matching TRBD2. The CDR3 runs 15 residues. Germline lookup yields CDR1 SEHNR and CDR2 FQNEAQ (reference sequence). Trimming cost V 5 bases and J 0 bases; bases outside gene matches: 3. The complete variable domain, with remaining parts taken from reference TRBV7-9 and TRBJ2-3, reads DTGVSQNPRHKITKRGQNVTFRCDPISEHNRLYWYRQTLGQGPEFLTYFQNEAQLEKSRLLSDRFSAERPKGSFSTLEIQRTEQGDSAMYLCASSVTSGSTDTQYFGPGTRLTVL.

This clonotype appeared a few times. This sequence joins TRBV2 and TRBJ2-5; 7 nucleotides agree with TRBD2. Germline V gene lookup returns CDR1 SNHLY and CDR2 FYNNEI. Losses at the gene ends were 0 bases for V and 11 bases for J; bases not matched to a gene: 9. The CDR3 consists of 14 residues. The CDR3 sequence: CASSEAGGPREQYF. DNA for the CDR3: TGTGCCAGCAGTGAAGCGGGAGGGCCGCGGGAGCAGTACTTC.

This clonotype was detected a few times. The chain recombines TRBV6-6 with TRBJ1-6; weak D call: TRBD1 (5 bases). Germline V lookup: CDR1 MNHNY, CDR2 SVGAGI (reference sequence). Trimming pared 8 bases from V and 10 bases from J, leaving 18 bases between. CDR3 size: 14 residues. The CDR3 DNA follows: TGTGCCAGCCAGCTTGTCAGGGTCGGGTCACCCCTCCACTTT. Translation gives CASQLVRVGSPLHF.

This chain connects TRBV5-1 to TRBJ1-2; D remains ambiguous. CDR1 and CDR2 (germline): SGHRS, YFSETQ. Trimming shortened V by 1 base and J by 3 bases, and 10 bases separated the two germline ends. This CDR3 is built from 14 residues. This CDR3 reads CASSLTTADYGYTF. In nucleotides, the CDR3 is TGCGCCAGCAGCTTGACAACGGCGGACTATGGCTACACCTTC.

The sample holds a few counts of this clonotype. The chain has TRBV21-1 and TRBJ2-7; the DNA was not compared with TRBD1, the D call given in the table. TRBV21-1 is given as a pseudogene. The CDR3 loop spans 15 amino acids. The DNA for the CDR3 is TGTGCCAGCATCTCACCCAGGGGTCAGGCCTACGAGCAGTACTTC. It encodes CASISPRGQAYEQYF.

The chain is built from TRBV12-3 or TRBV12-4 and TRBJ1-2; TRBD1 agrees at 8 bases. V shed 10 bases, J shed 4 bases, and the junction held 2 bases outside the gene matches. This CDR3 region has 11 residues. CDR3: CATTGGYGYTF. The CDR3 DNA follows: TGTGCCACTACAGGGGGCTATGGCTACACCTTC.

The chain uses TRBV30 and TRBJ2-1; the D gene could be TRBD1 or TRBD2 (5 bases each). The CDR3 contains 14 residues. The ends were cut back, 5 bases at V and 3 bases at J, with 14 bases in the middle. The germline V gene has CDR1 GTSNPN and CDR2 SVGIG (reference sequence). The CDR3 protein is CAWFRGRGYNEQFF. The CDR3 nucleotides are TGTGCCTGGTTCCGGGGACGGGGCTACAATGAGCAGTTCTTC.

The V gene is TRBV5-1, the J gene TRBJ2-1; 14 positions match TRBD2. CDR3 length equals 18 residues. CDR1 SGHRS and CDR2 YFSETQ come from the germline V gene. The J segment lost 5 bases and the V segment lost 4 bases, leaving 11 bases of the junction unmatched. DNA of the CDR3: TGCGCCAGCAGCCAGATACCACCGGGACTAGCGGGAGACAATGAGCAGTTCTTC. Its protein product is CASSQIPPGLAGDNEQFF.

Comment on this clonotype: Given the absence of the conserved phenylalanine or tryptophan at the CDR3 end, a read error is likely. This chain joins TRBV27 and TRBJ1-1; D not certain. The germline V gene encodes CDR1 MNHEY and CDR2 SMNVEV (reference sequence). V lost 4 bases to trimming and J lost 4 bases, with 13 bases between them. The CDR3 consists of 14 residues. The CDR3 nucleotides are TGTGCCAGCAGTTCCCCGGTGGGGTTCACTGAAGCTTTCTTG. Residues: CASSSPVGFTEAFL.

This CDR3 is CASGEALEQFF. CDR3 in DNA: TGTGCCAGCGGAGAAGCGCTTGAGCAGTTCTTC. The genes are TRBV2 and TRBJ2-1, with unresolved D. V was shortened by 8 bases and J by 9 bases, with 11 bases between the two germline ends. CDR3 length: 11 residues. Germline CDR1 and CDR2: SNHLY and FYNNEI.

This clonotype was counted only a few times. This CDR3 is CSARADHNSPLHF. The CDR3 DNA reads TGCAGTGCTAGGGCAGACCACAATTCACCCCTCCACTTT. The J gene is TRBJ1-6, the V gene TRBV20-1; no clear D. Germline V gives CDR1 DFQATT, CDR2 SNEGSKA (reference sequence). Trimming removed 3 bases at V and 7 bases at J, with 10 bases between. The CDR3 totals 13 residues.

There are many counts of this clonotype. The J gene is TRBJ2-7, the V gene TRBV5-1; tentatively, D is TRBD1 or TRBD2 (6 bases each). This CDR3 has 15 residues. Trimming pared 3 bases from V and 0 bases from J, leaving 13 bases between. From germline, CDR1 is SGHRS and CDR2 YFSETQ. Here the CDR3 reads CASSSSGASSYEQYF. The CDR3 DNA sequence: TGCGCCAGCAGCTCATCGGGGGCGAGCTCCTACGAGCAGTACTTC. Looking up the rest from reference TRBV5-1 and TRBJ2-7 gives the full variable domain: KAGVTQTPRYLIKTRGQQVTLSCSPISGHRSVSWYQQTPGQGLQFLFEYFSETQRNKGNFPGRFSGRQFSNSRSEMNVSTLELGDSALYLCASSSSGASSYEQYFGPGTRLTVT.

A few counts support this clonotype. The chain carries TRBV5-1 and TRBJ2-1; D is undetermined. The CDR3 consists of 11 residues. The V gene lost 6 bases and the J gene lost 7 bases, with 8 bases spanning the gap. Germline V gives CDR1 SGHRS, CDR2 YFSETQ. CDR3 protein: CASTLENEQFF. The DNA for the CDR3 is TGCGCCAGCACCCTAGAAAATGAGCAGTTCTTC. The complete variable domain, with remaining parts taken from reference TRBV5-1 and TRBJ2-1, reads KAGVTQTPRYLIKTRGQQVTLSCSPISGHRSVSWYQQTPGQGLQFLFEYFSETQRNKGNFPGRFSGRQFSNSRSEMNVSTLELGDSALYLCASTLENEQFFGPGTRLTVL.

This clonotype was recorded a few times. The V gene is TRBV20-1, the J gene TRBJ2-3; D is unclear. V was cut by 6 bases and J by 4 bases, with 11 bases left in between. Germline V gene data show CDR1 as DFQATT and CDR2 as SNEGSKA (reference sequence). This CDR3 spans 12 amino acids. Written as DNA, the CDR3 is TGCAGTGCCCCCCTGGCGCCAGATACGCAGTATTTT. It encodes CSAPLAPDTQYF.

The table lists this clonotype with a few counts. The J gene is TRBJ1-6, the V gene TRBV20-1; TRBD1 is a possible D gene (5 bases). The V and J ends lost 6 bases and 10 bases respectively, with 16 bases between them. The germline gives CDR1 DFQATT, CDR2 SNEGSKA (reference sequence). The CDR3 runs to 13 residues. The CDR3 here is CSAAGTSGSPLHF. CDR3 in DNA: TGCAGTGCCGCCGGGACCTCGGGATCACCCCTCCACTTT.

This chain uses TRBV10-2 with TRBJ2-1, with D unresolved. Trimming took off 6 bases at V and 7 bases at J, with 13 bases between the two ends. The CDR3 has 13 amino acids. The V gene's germline CDR1 is WSHSY and CDR2 SAAADI. CDR3 DNA: TGCGCCAGCAGCAGAGTCGGATGGAATGAGCAGTTCTTC. Translated: CASSRVGWNEQFF.

This clonotype was observed a handful of times. This chain uses TRBV7-3 with TRBJ1-2; 7 bases match TRBD1. This CDR3 comprises 15 residues. Germline V gene lookup returns CDR1 SGHTA and CDR2 FQGTGA. The junction had 12 bases not matched to a gene; V was cut back by 5 bases and J by 6 bases. The CDR3: CASSPLGAGGDGYTF. CDR3 sequence (DNA): TGTGCCAGCAGCCCGCTCGGGGCAGGGGGGGATGGCTACACCTTC.